These 31 T cell receptor beta chains came from one sample sequenced in a study of blood T cell repertoires in COVID-19. Some clones are missing from TCRdb's copy, which holds only in-frame ones; the method was immunoSEQ multiplex PCR. Of about 250,000 clones listed, about 87% were seen once; the top ten hold about 3%. The sequenced material came from PBMCs or T cells enriched from blood (not recorded which). The receptor source for this set is a woman aged 50 to 65 who had recovered from COVID-19.

V and J are TRBV7-9 and TRBJ2-3; D is unresolved. The length of the CDR3 is 12 residues. Germline V lookup: CDR1 SEHNR, CDR2 FQNEAQ (reference sequence). Deletions cut 5 bases from V and 0 bases from J, with 3 bases between. The CDR3 bases are TGTGCCAGCAGCCCAAGCACAGATACGCAGTATTTT. This gives the protein CASSPSTDTQYF.

The chain joins TRBV28 to TRBJ1-1; possible D gene TRBD1, 5 bases. CDR1 MDHEN and CDR2 SYDVKM come from the germline V gene. Trimming left V 4 bases short and J 5 bases short, with 11 bases between. The CDR3 runs to 13 residues. CDR3 in amino acids: CASSSNRWTEAFF. CDR3 DNA: TGTGCCAGCAGTTCTAACAGGTGGACTGAAGCTTTCTTT.

The rearrangement joins TRBV7-2 to TRBJ2-3; TRBD2 agrees at 7 bases. Germline assignment: CDR1 SGHTA and CDR2 FQGNSA. The CDR3 contains 15 residues. After removal of 7 bases from V and 3 bases from J, the junction contained 10 bases not matched to a gene. CDR3 bases: TGTGCCAGCACCCCGCTAGCGGTTGGTACAGATACGCAGTATTTT. As protein: CASTPLAVGTDTQYF.

V and J are TRBV7-3 and TRBJ1-2, with D maybe TRBD1 (5 bases). This CDR3 spans 15 amino acids. The germline V and J ends were trimmed by 5 bases and 0 bases, with 13 bases remaining between them. Germline-derived CDR1 and CDR2 are SGHTA and FQGTGA. CDR3 nucleotide sequence: TGTGCCAGCAGCGAAGGGACTCTCGCTAACTATGGCTACACCTTC. Translation: CASSEGTLANYGYTF. Full variable domain (outside the CDR3, taken from reference TRBV7-3 and TRBJ1-2): GAGVSQTPSNKVTEKGKYVELRCDPISGHTALYWYRQSLGQGPEFLIYFQGTGAADDSGLPNDRFFAVRPEGSVSTLKIQRTERGDSAVYLCASSEGTLANYGYTFGSGTRLTVV.

The J gene is TRBJ2-1, the V gene TRBV7-2; D gene ambiguous. Trimming took off 5 bases at V and 6 bases at J, with 8 bases between the two ends. The CDR3 sequence is 12 residues long. CDR1 is SGHTA and CDR2 is FQGNSA in the germline V gene. CDR3 sequence reads: CASSHYSNEQFF. In nucleotides, the CDR3 is TGTGCCAGCAGCCATTACAGCAATGAGCAGTTCTTC.

The V gene is TRBV28, the J gene TRBJ2-1; 12 bases are a match to TRBD2. Germline V gene data show CDR1 as MDHEN and CDR2 as SYDVKM. The ends lost 7 bases at V and 13 bases at J; junction bases unmatched: 5. This CDR3 has 12 amino acids. The CDR3 here is CASTRLAGEQFF. Written as DNA, the CDR3 is TGTGCCAGCACCCGACTAGCGGGAGAACAGTTCTTC.

The J gene is TRBJ1-6, the V gene TRBV27; 7 nucleotides agree with TRBD1. This CDR3 contains 16 residues. With V trimmed by 5 bases and J by 16 bases, 20 bases remained unmatched. From germline, CDR1 is MNHEY and CDR2 SMNVEV (reference sequence). CDR3 coding DNA: TGTGCCAGCAGTCTAAACCGGGGCGGACACCAGGGGGGTCTCCACTTT. Protein product: CASSLNRGGHQGGLHF.

V gene TRBV28 combines with J gene TRBJ2-7, with 9 positions matching TRBD1. Germline assignment: CDR1 MDHEN and CDR2 SYDVKM. The J segment lost 1 base and the V segment lost 3 bases, leaving 10 bases of the junction unmatched. CDR3 length equals 17 residues. CDR3 bases: TGTGCCAGCAGTTTCTCTCGGGGGACAGGGAATTCCTACGAGCAGTACTTC. It is translated as CASSFSRGTGNSYEQYF.

Only a few counts were recorded for this clone. J is TRBJ1-1 and V is TRBV10-3; 11 nucleotides match TRBD1. Germline CDR1 reads ENHRY; CDR2 reads SYGVKD. V gave up 6 bases and J gave up 9 bases; unmatched junction bases: 3. This CDR3 is built from 12 residues. CDR3: CAISGQGAQAFF. CDR3 nucleotides: TGTGCCATCAGCGGACAGGGGGCTCAAGCTTTCTTT.

V and J are TRBV4-1 and TRBJ1-4; TRBD1 aligns across 11 bases. V trimming: 1 base; J trimming: 8 bases; junction bases outside the gene matches: 6. The CDR3 length is 16 residues. In germline, CDR1 is MGHRA, CDR2 YSYEKL. CDR3 nucleotides: TGCGCCAGCAGCCAAGGGGACAGGGGGTATCCAGAAAAACTGTTTTTT. Protein: CASSQGDRGYPEKLFF.

V gene TRBV7-9 combines with J gene TRBJ1-1; D possibly corresponds to TRBD1 (5 bases). CDR1 is SEHNR, CDR2 FQNEAQ, per germline (reference sequence). CDR3 length: 15 residues. The V end was cut by 2 bases, the J end by 4 bases, with 14 bases between. The CDR3 sequence is CASSLQGSRSTEAFF. In DNA form, the CDR3 reads TGTGCCAGCAGCTTACAGGGAAGTAGAAGCACTGAAGCTTTCTTT.

The chain couples TRBV19 to TRBJ2-5; D is perhaps TRBD1 (6 bases). This CDR3 has 15 residues. V was trimmed by 5 bases and J by 2 bases, leaving 15 bases between them. Germline assignment: CDR1 LNHDA and CDR2 SQIVND (reference sequence). The CDR3 bases are TGTGCCAGTAGTCGGGGCCGAGGGGGACAAGAGACCCAGTACTTC. Amino acids: CASSRGRGGQETQYF. The variable domain in full, with the rest retrieved from reference TRBV19 and TRBJ2-5, is DGGITQSPKYLFRKEGQNVTLSCEQNLNHDAMYWYRQDPGQGLRLIYYSQIVNDFQKGDIAEGYSVSREKKESFPLTVTSAQKNPTAFYLCASSRGRGGQETQYFGPGTRLLVL.

As for this clone: A read error may account for a junction end that differs from germline. The CDR3 sequence is CASSVAQPNYGYTF. The CDR3 nucleotides are TGTGCCAGCAGCGTAGCACAGCCGAACTATGGCTACACCTTC. This chain links TRBV7-9 with TRBJ1-2; D unresolved. This CDR3 has 14 residues. CDR1 is SEHNR and CDR2 is FQNEAQ in the germline V gene (reference sequence).

The CDR3 here is CATSRDPGNEKLFF. DNA for the CDR3: TGTGCCACCAGCAGAGACCCCGGTAATGAAAAACTGTTTTTT. This sequence joins TRBV15 and TRBJ1-4; D is uncertain. CDR3 length: 14 residues. Trimming removed 0 bases from V and 4 bases from J, with 6 bases in between. In germline, CDR1 is LNHNV, CDR2 YYDKDF (reference sequence).

The rearrangement links TRBV18 to TRBJ1-1; D perhaps matches TRBD1 (6 bases). This CDR3 comprises 13 residues. V lost 6 bases and J lost 1, with 9 bases in between. The germline CDR1 and CDR2 sequences are KGHSH and LQKENI. The CDR3 spells CASSADRNTEAFF. In DNA form, the CDR3 reads TGTGCCAGCTCGGCGGACAGGAACACTGAAGCTTTCTTT.

The chain carries TRBV5-4 and TRBJ1-1; TRBD1 aligns across 9 bases. This CDR3 has 16 amino acids. The trim removed 5 bases at V and 0 bases at J, leaving 8 bases unmatched. Germline CDR1 reads SGHNT; CDR2 reads YYREEE (reference sequence). The CDR3 nucleotides read TGTGCCAGCAGTCCCGGACAGGGGATCATGAACACTGAAGCTTTCTTT. As protein: CASSPGQGIMNTEAFF.

As to this clone: Other DNA sequences in the sample encode the same CDR3. This CDR3 is CASSTGQGRETQYF. The CDR3 nucleotides are TGCGCCAGCAGCACGGGACAGGGGCGAGAGACCCAGTACTTC. The chain employs TRBV5-1 and TRBJ2-5, with TRBD1 matching over 10 bases. Germline lookup yields CDR1 SGHRS and CDR2 YFSETQ. The CDR3 loop spans 14 amino acids. V was pared by 4 bases and J by 4 bases, with 4 bases of the junction left unmatched.

The rearrangement links TRBV9 to TRBJ2-2, with 7 bases matching TRBD2. Germline trimming cut 4 bases from V and 5 bases from J; bases unmatched to any gene: 2. The germline gives CDR1 SGDLS, CDR2 YYNGEE. The CDR3 sequence is 13 residues long. The CDR3 DNA reads TGTGCCAGCAGCACGCGGGGGACCGGGGAGCTGTTTTTT. Residues: CASSTRGTGELFF.

The rearrangement joins TRBV7-2 to TRBJ1-5; 7 bases line up with TRBD1. Looked up from germline, CDR1 is SGHTA and CDR2 is FQGNSA. The length of the CDR3 is 15 residues. V lost 1 base to trimming and J lost 7 bases; unmatched junction nucleotides: 7. CDR3 protein: CASSLDRGLAQPQHF. CDR3 nucleotides: TGTGCCAGCAGCTTAGACAGGGGATTAGCGCAGCCCCAGCATTTT.

V usage is TRBV4-1 and J usage is TRBJ1-6; D may be TRBD1 (5 bases). Germline lookup yields CDR1 MGHRA and CDR2 YSYEKL. The ends were cut back, 0 bases at V and 5 bases at J, with 5 bases in the middle. This CDR3 spans 14 amino acids. CDR3 loop: CASSQDRDNSPLHF. CDR3 nucleotide sequence: TGCGCCAGCAGCCAAGACAGGGATAATTCACCCCTCCACTTT.

J is TRBJ1-1 and V is TRBV27; 8 nucleotides match TRBD1. The germline V gene has CDR1 MNHEY and CDR2 SMNVEV (reference sequence). Germline trimming cut 2 bases from V and 4 bases from J; bases unmatched to any gene: 12. The length of the CDR3 is 17 residues. The CDR3 loop is CASSLLPPWQGATEAFF. CDR3 nucleotides: TGTGCCAGCAGTTTACTCCCTCCCTGGCAGGGGGCCACTGAAGCTTTCTTT.

The chain uses TRBV28 and TRBJ1-2; the D is unclear. The CDR3 runs to 14 residues. Germline V CDR1 and CDR2: MDHEN, SYDVKM. V was clipped by 4 bases and J by 7 bases, with 16 bases between them. DNA of the CDR3: TGTGCCAGCAGTTCCCCAGACCGGACTTCTGGCTACACCTTC. This translates into CASSSPDRTSGYTF.

V and J are TRBV9 and TRBJ1-3, with D perhaps matching TRBD1 (6 bases). Trimming left V 1 base short and J 2 bases short, with 10 bases between. Germline V gene sequence: CDR1 SGDLS, CDR2 YYNGEE. This CDR3 has 15 amino acids. The chain's CDR3 is CASSVTQGTGNTIYF. The DNA for the CDR3 is TGTGCCAGCAGCGTAACTCAGGGGACTGGAAACACCATATATTTT. The full variable domain, in which reference TRBV9 and TRBJ1-3 provide the parts outside the CDR3, is DSGVTQTPKHLITATGQRVTLRCSPRSGDLSVYWYQQSLDQGLQFLIQYYNGEERAKGNILERFSAQQFPDLHSELNLSSLELGDSALYFCASSVTQGTGNTIYFGEGSWLTVV.

This chain connects TRBV7-9 to TRBJ2-3; 8 bases fit TRBD2. This CDR3 is built from 15 residues. Trimming took 5 bases from V and 1 from J; bases not matched to a gene: 5. CDR1 is SEHNR and CDR2 is FQNEAQ in the germline V gene (reference sequence). The CDR3 region is CASSPGAGGTDTQYF. CDR3 DNA sequence: TGTGCCAGCAGCCCAGGAGCGGGAGGCACAGATACGCAGTATTTT.

The V call is TRBV3-1 (or the pseudogene TRBV3-2), the J call TRBJ2-5, with TRBD2 matching over 7 bases. The germline V gene has CDR1 LGHDT and CDR2 YNNKEL (reference sequence). This CDR3 region has 15 residues. V dropped 2 bases and J dropped 2; count of bases not matched to a gene: 5. This CDR3 reads CASSQRIAGQETQYF. In DNA, the CDR3 is TGTGCCAGCAGCCAACGAATAGCGGGTCAAGAGACCCAGTACTTC.

The rearrangement links TRBV6-1 to TRBJ1-4; D remains ambiguous. Germline V gene sequence: CDR1 MNHNS, CDR2 SASEGT. The CDR3 has 11 amino acids. Trimming pared 2 bases from V and 8 bases from J, leaving 3 bases between. The CDR3 region is CASSELEKLFF. For the CDR3, the DNA is TGTGCCAGCAGTGAACTGGAAAAACTGTTTTTT.

The chain links TRBV9 to TRBJ1-1; 9 bases agree with TRBD1. The CDR3 extends over 15 amino acids. The germline V gene encodes CDR1 SGDLS and CDR2 YYNGEE. V was clipped by 3 bases and J by 0 bases; unmatched bases: 3. The CDR3 protein is CASSAGQGMNTEAFF. The DNA of the CDR3 is TGTGCCAGCAGCGCCGGACAGGGGATGAACACTGAAGCTTTCTTT.

The J gene is TRBJ2-7, the V gene TRBV29-1, with D perhaps TRBD2 (6 bases). Germline V CDR1 and CDR2: SQVTM, ANQGSEA. The CDR3 is 14 amino acids. Trimming pared 6 bases from V and 0 bases from J, leaving 15 bases between. DNA of the CDR3: TGCAGCGTCGTTCCTAGCGAGAGCTCCTACGAGCAGTACTTC. It specifies CSVVPSESSYEQYF.

The chain joins TRBV7-2 to TRBJ2-7; D not certain. The CDR3 runs to 14 residues. Germline V gene lookup returns CDR1 SGHTA and CDR2 FQGNSA. Trimming shortened V by 2 bases and J by 0 bases, and 8 bases separated the two germline ends. The CDR3 protein is CASSLLVSSYEQYF. The CDR3 coding sequence is TGTGCCAGCAGCTTACTAGTGAGCTCCTACGAGCAGTACTTC.

This clone appeared a few times. The genes are TRBV30 and TRBJ1-3; possibly TRBD1 for D (5 bases). V was pared by 5 bases and J by 1 base, with 12 bases between. Germline values: CDR1 GTSNPN, CDR2 SVGIG (reference sequence). The CDR3 covers 14 residues. This chain's CDR3 is CAWGWGGSGNTIYF. The CDR3 coding sequence is TGTGCCTGGGGCTGGGGGGGTTCTGGAAACACCATATATTTT.

V gene TRBV7-2 combines with J gene TRBJ2-7; D might be TRBD1 (5 bases). The CDR3 length is 13 residues. In germline, CDR1 is SGHTA, CDR2 FQGNSA. Deletions cut 2 bases from V and 1 base from J, with 6 bases between. As DNA, the CDR3 is TGTGCCAGCAGCTTACGACAGTCCTACGAGCAGTACTTC. Amino acid sequence: CASSLRQSYEQYF. Full variable domain (outside the CDR3, taken from reference TRBV7-2 and TRBJ2-7): GAGVSQSPSNKVTEKGKDVELRCDPISGHTALYWYRQSLGQGLEFLIYFQGNSAPDKSGLPSDRFSAERTGGSVSTLTIQRTQQEDSAVYLCASSLRQSYEQYFGPGTRLTVT.